These 19 T cell receptor beta chains were all obtained from the same sample, sequenced in a study of patients and donors after allogeneic stem cell transplantation. MiXCR was run by TCRdb on the RT-PCR reads, yielding one entry per CDR3 protein. The table has more than 850,000 distinct CDR3 sequences, roughly 18% seen once. The sample comprised blood, either unsorted or a sorted T cell fraction (not recorded which). The receptors were sampled from a human donor who was either an allogeneic HSCT recipient or a stem cell or donor lymphocyte infusion donor (not recorded which). It is not recorded whose cells these are; they may come from a transplant donor.

The chain joins TRBV6-2 or TRBV6-3 to TRBJ2-1; no definite D call. The CDR3 spans 12 residues. V lost 10 bases and J lost 6, with 13 bases in between. Germline loops: CDR1 MNHEY, CDR2 SVGEGT. CDR3 amino acids: CAIGPQFNEQFF. In nucleotides, the CDR3 is TGTGCCATCGGCCCGCAGTTCAATGAGCAGTTCTTC.

The gene calls are TRBV20-1 and TRBJ2-7; D is unresolved. This CDR3 has 14 amino acids. Germline assignment: CDR1 DFQATT and CDR2 SNEGSKA (reference sequence). Trimming took 3 bases from V and 2 from J, leaving 14 bases between them. The CDR3 DNA reads as TGCAGTGCTAGCTCCGTAACGGGCCCCTACGAGCAGTACTTC. This encodes CSASSVTGPYEQYF.

V usage is TRBV24-1 and J usage is TRBJ2-3; no clear D. Germline V gives CDR1 KGHDR, CDR2 SFDVKD. The CDR3 is 12 amino acids. V was clipped by 9 bases and J by 5 bases, with 11 bases between them. In DNA, the CDR3 is TGTGCCACCGGGGAAGGCGGAGATACGCAGTATTTT. It translates to CATGEGGDTQYF.

This clonotype was counted between two and nine times. The CDR3 region is CATKQTERTYEQYF. The DNA for the CDR3 is TGTGCCACCAAGCAAACGGAGCGGACCTACGAGCAGTACTTC. The rearrangement links TRBV15 to TRBJ2-7; D is possibly TRBD2 (5 bases). The CDR3 consists of 14 residues. The V gene's germline CDR1 is LNHNV and CDR2 YYDKDF (reference sequence). Trimming pared 7 bases from V and 2 bases from J, leaving 15 bases between.

There are a few counts of this clonotype. The V gene is TRBV7-2, the J gene TRBJ2-1; 7 bases agree with TRBD2. Germline loops: CDR1 SGHTA, CDR2 FQGNSA. Trimming took 0 bases from V and 4 from J; bases not matched to a gene: 12. The CDR3 sequence is 18 residues long. DNA for the CDR3: TGTGCCAGCAGCTTAGCGCTATCGGGCGGGGGAGGGTACAATGAGCAGTTCTTC. Translated, it gives CASSLALSGGGGYNEQFF.

This chain joins TRBV19 and TRBJ2-2, with D possibly being TRBD1 (6 bases). The CDR3 has 16 residues. Germline V gene lookup returns CDR1 LNHDA and CDR2 SQIVND (reference sequence). Trimming removed 7 bases from V and 0 bases from J, with 15 bases in between. The CDR3 DNA reads TGTGCCAGTACCCCCGGGACAATGGCGAACACCGGGGAGCTGTTTTTT. This codes for CASTPGTMANTGELFF.

This clonotype was counted many times. This sequence joins TRBV7-2 and TRBJ2-3; 11 bases match TRBD2. The CDR3 runs to 15 residues. V lost 6 bases to trimming and J lost 2 bases; unmatched junction nucleotides: 4. The germline V gene encodes CDR1 SGHTA and CDR2 FQGNSA. The chain's CDR3 is CASSLTSGATDTQYF. DNA of the CDR3: TGTGCCAGCAGTTTGACTAGCGGGGCCACAGATACGCAGTATTTT.

This clonotype has just a few counts. CDR3 sequence: CASSNPRVEAFF. CDR3 nucleotides: TGTGCCAGCAGCAACCCCCGTGTTGAAGCTTTCTTT. This rearrangement joins TRBV12-3 or TRBV12-4 to TRBJ1-1; D remains ambiguous. V lost 6 bases to trimming and J lost 7 bases, with 12 bases between them. CDR3 length: 12 residues.

V is TRBV16 and J is TRBJ2-1; D remains ambiguous. CDR1 and CDR2 from the germline V gene are KGHSY and FQNENV. V was shortened by 0 bases and J by 7 bases, with 4 bases between the two germline ends. The CDR3 loop spans 12 amino acids. The DNA of the CDR3 is TGTGCCAGCAGCCAATCGAGGAATGAGCAGTTCTTC. It specifies CASSQSRNEQFF.

This clonotype was seen only a few times. V is TRBV20-1 and J is TRBJ1-2; no definite D call. The CDR3 totals 13 residues. CDR1 and CDR2 from the germline V gene are DFQATT and SNEGSKA (reference sequence). The V and J ends lost 1 base and 4 bases respectively, with 10 bases between them. This CDR3 reads CSARGNELYGYTF. The CDR3, as DNA: TGCAGTGCTAGAGGAAATGAGCTCTATGGCTACACCTTC.

The chain recombines TRBV12-3 or TRBV12-4 with TRBJ1-1, with a possible D match to TRBD1 (5 bases). The V and J ends lost 1 base and 3 bases respectively, with 9 bases between them. The CDR3 extends over 14 amino acids. The CDR3 bases are TGTGCCAGCAGTTTAGGGGACGCCTACACTGAAGCTTTCTTT. Protein sequence: CASSLGDAYTEAFF.

The chain employs TRBV7-9 and TRBJ2-5; 8 bases match TRBD2. Losses at the gene ends were 5 bases for V and 5 bases for J; bases not matched to a gene: 7. This CDR3 comprises 14 residues. Germline V gene sequence: CDR1 SEHNR, CDR2 FQNEAQ (reference sequence). The CDR3 loop reads CASSILADGETQYF. For the CDR3, the DNA is TGTGCCAGCAGCATACTAGCGGACGGGGAGACCCAGTACTTC.

This clonotype appeared a few times. This chain uses TRBV9 with TRBJ1-1; 8 positions match TRBD1. CDR3 length equals 16 residues. The germline V gene encodes CDR1 SGDLS and CDR2 YYNGEE. J lost 0 bases, V lost 0 bases, and 4 bases had no gene match. The CDR3 protein is CASSVEGDRMNTEAFF. CDR3 sequence (DNA): TGTGCCAGCAGCGTAGAAGGGGACAGGATGAACACTGAAGCTTTCTTT.

In this sample, this clonotype turned up once. This chain connects TRBV4-1 to TRBJ2-3, with 9 nucleotides matching TRBD2. V dropped 0 bases and J dropped 2; count of bases not matched to a gene: 12. Looked up from germline, CDR1 is MGHRA and CDR2 is YSYEKL. CDR3 size: 19 residues. The CDR3 DNA reads as TGCGCCAGCAGCCAAGATTTCCCGCGGCTAGCGGGACTCACAGATACGCAGTATTTT. Amino acids: CASSQDFPRLAGLTDTQYF.

This clonotype has a handful of counts. The chain joins TRBV4-3 to TRBJ2-5; 12 nucleotides line up with TRBD2. The CDR3 runs 16 residues. Germline values: CDR1 LGHNA, CDR2 YSLEER. V was clipped by 4 bases and J by 2 bases; unmatched bases: 5. The DNA for the CDR3 is TGCGCCAGCAGCCCAGGACTAGCGGGGAATCAAGAGACCCAGTACTTC. Translating gives CASSPGLAGNQETQYF.

The gene calls are TRBV4-1 and TRBJ1-5; D not resolved. Trimming took off 0 bases at V and 7 bases at J, with 10 bases between the two ends. CDR3 length equals 14 residues. Per the germline V gene, CDR1 is MGHRA and CDR2 is YSYEKL. As DNA, the CDR3 is TGCGCCAGCAGCCAAGAAGGTAGATTACAGCCCCAGCATTTT. Residues: CASSQEGRLQPQHF.

The table lists this clonotype with a few counts. This chain uses TRBV6-1 with TRBJ2-7; D is ambiguous. From germline, CDR1 is MNHNS and CDR2 SASEGT. The length of the CDR3 is 13 residues. Deletions cut 6 bases from V and 7 bases from J, with 16 bases between. CDR3 protein: CASSPQVGWEQYF. CDR3 bases: TGTGCCAGCAGCCCCCAGGTCGGATGGGAGCAGTACTTC.

V usage is TRBV4-3 and J usage is TRBJ1-1, with D hard to call. Germline V gene sequence: CDR1 LGHNA, CDR2 YSLEER. The CDR3 spans 13 residues. V lost 1 base and J lost 8, with 11 bases in between. This CDR3 reads CASSQASATEAFF. The CDR3 DNA sequence: TGCGCCAGCAGCCAAGCTTCGGCTACCGAAGCTTTCTTT.

This clonotype was observed a handful of times. The chain joins TRBV10-3 to TRBJ2-3; D remains unclear. This CDR3 is 12 amino acids long. CDR1 is ENHRY and CDR2 is SYGVKD in the germline V gene. V was cut by 0 bases and J by 5 bases, with 3 bases left in between. The CDR3 spells CAISESGDTQYF. In DNA, the CDR3 is TGTGCCATCAGTGAGTCGGGAGATACGCAGTATTTT.